The 2 T cell receptor beta chains reported below all come from one sample, sequenced in a study of PD-1 blockade in classical Hodgkin lymphoma. Time point of the sample: newly diagnosed, previously untreated cHL patient sample. Measured with immunoSEQ multiplex PCR; TCRdb has only the in-frame clones, and not every one. The data hold 7,000 or so clones, with about four fifths observed a single time. Source material: peripheral blood mononuclear cells (PBMCs). The origin of the receptors is a human donor with classical Hodgkin lymphoma.

Within the sample, this clone is large (0.1 to 1%). In DNA, the CDR3 is TGTGCCAGCAGTGAAGGACAGGCGTACACTGAAGCTTTCTTT. It specifies CASSEGQAYTEAFF. The chain combines TRBV6-1 with TRBJ1-1; tentatively, D is TRBD1 (6 bases). This CDR3 is 14 amino acids long. Trimming removed 1 base at V and 3 bases at J, with 9 bases between. The V gene's germline CDR1 is MNHNS and CDR2 SASEGT.

The table lists this clone with a few counts. This chain uses TRBV6-1 with TRBJ1-2; D might be TRBD1 (5 bases). CDR1 and CDR2 (germline): MNHNS, SASEGT. CDR3 length: 14 amino acids. Trimming removed 10 bases from V and 5 bases from J, with 20 bases in between. The CDR3 DNA reads TGTGCCACTTGGTTGGGGGTTTCCAAGTATGGCTACACCTTC. Translation: CATWLGVSKYGYTF.